The 20 T cell receptor beta chains below come from one sample, sequenced in a study of response to subunit inactivated influenza vaccine. MiXCR, run by TCRdb on the RT-PCR reads, gives a single entry per CDR3 protein. The sample lists 650,000 to 800,000 distinct CDR3 sequences, approximately 17% occurring once. The sequencing here drew on PBMCs from blood, taken 4 to 6 days after vaccination. The origin of the receptors is a middle-aged man who received an inactivated influenza vaccine.

This clonotype was seen a few times. This chain connects TRBV3-1 to TRBJ1-5, with unresolved D. Trimming removed 2 bases from V and 4 bases from J, with 6 bases in between. Germline CDR1 is LGHDT and CDR2 is YNNKEL (reference sequence). The CDR3 spans 13 residues. DNA of the CDR3: TGTGCCAGCAGCCAAACCCTTAATCAGCCCCAGCATTTT. Protein product: CASSQTLNQPQHF.

This clonotype was detected only a few times. This chain uses TRBV10-3 with TRBJ2-6; tentative D call: TRBD2 (6 bases). The CDR3 is 16 amino acids. V lost 4 bases, J lost 0 bases, and 10 bases lay in between. Germline-derived CDR1 and CDR2 are ENHRY and SYGVKD. CDR3 region: CAISGGMSSGANVLTF. In DNA, the CDR3 is TGTGCCATCAGTGGCGGGATGAGCTCTGGGGCCAACGTCCTGACTTTC.

The sample holds a few counts of this clonotype. For the CDR3, the DNA is TGCAGTGCTAGCCTAGCAGTCACAGATACGCAGTATTTT. This encodes CSASLAVTDTQYF. The V and J genes are TRBV20-1 and TRBJ2-3; weak D call: TRBD2 (5 bases). The CDR3 length is 13 residues. V lost 3 bases and J lost 2, with 9 bases in between. Germline values: CDR1 DFQATT, CDR2 SNEGSKA (reference sequence).

The V and J genes are TRBV19 and TRBJ1-1; no clear D gene. The germline CDR1 and CDR2 sequences are LNHDA and SQIVND (reference sequence). V was shortened by 8 bases and J by 6 bases, with 16 bases between the two germline ends. The CDR3 has 13 residues. CDR3 sequence reads: CASSGYDPSEAFF. As DNA, the CDR3 is TGTGCCAGTTCCGGTTATGACCCTTCTGAAGCTTTCTTT.

In DNA form, the CDR3 reads TGCAGTGCTAGCGGGACTCCAAAGGGAGAGCAGTACTTC. Its protein is CSASGTPKGEQYF. V usage is TRBV20-1 and J usage is TRBJ2-7; weak D call: TRBD2 (6 bases). The germline V and J ends were trimmed by 3 bases and 7 bases, with 16 bases remaining between them. Germline V CDR1 and CDR2: DFQATT, SNEGSKA (reference sequence). This CDR3 is built from 13 residues.

This clonotype was counted only a few times. The chain has TRBV5-1 and TRBJ1-6, with 8 bases matching TRBD1. The V and J ends lost 3 bases and 8 bases, in that order; junction bases with no gene match: 1. Per germline, CDR1 SGHRS and CDR2 YFSETQ. The CDR3 runs 13 residues. CDR3 in DNA: TGCGCCAGCAGCTCGGGACAGGATTCACCCCTCCACTTT. It specifies CASSSGQDSPLHF.

Many counts were recorded for this clonotype. The CDR3 region is CSAQPPSPTKQYF. For the CDR3, the DNA is TGCAGTGCTCAGCCCCCTTCCCCAACTAAGCAGTATTTT. This chain uses TRBV20-1 with TRBJ2-3; D gene unclear. CDR1 is DFQATT, CDR2 SNEGSKA, per germline (reference sequence). The germline V and J ends were trimmed by 5 bases and 11 bases, with 20 bases remaining between them. This CDR3 comprises 13 residues.

The chain joins TRBV20-1 to TRBJ1-5, with a possible D match to TRBD1 (5 bases). Trimming shortened V by 3 bases and J by 0 bases, and 12 bases separated the two germline ends. Germline lookup yields CDR1 DFQATT and CDR2 SNEGSKA (reference sequence). The CDR3 totals 15 residues. The CDR3 coding sequence is TGCAGTGCTAGCCAGACAGCGAGTAGCAATCAGCCCCAGCATTTT. It is translated as CSASQTASSNQPQHF.

This clonotype was seen many times. The chain uses TRBV20-1 and TRBJ2-1; 9 bases align to TRBD1. Germline CDR1 is DFQATT and CDR2 is SNEGSKA (reference sequence). Trimming cost V 5 bases and J 8 bases; bases outside gene matches: 22. The CDR3 covers 18 residues. The CDR3 spells CSAGPATPYRGHGDEQFF. The CDR3 DNA is TGCAGTGCTGGCCCTGCGACCCCATACAGGGGGCATGGGGATGAGCAGTTCTTC.

The V and J genes are TRBV12-3 or TRBV12-4 and TRBJ2-3; unclear D gene. V was clipped by 3 bases and J by 3 bases, with 13 bases between them. The CDR3 totals 15 residues. The CDR3 loop is CASSFEDPRTDTQYF. CDR3 coding DNA: TGTGCCAGCAGTTTTGAGGACCCCCGGACAGATACGCAGTATTTT.

V gene TRBV6-1 combines with J gene TRBJ1-2; possible D gene TRBD1, 5 bases. Germline CDR1 is MNHNS and CDR2 is SASEGT. Trimming removed 5 bases at V and 5 bases at J, with 15 bases between. The CDR3 runs to 14 residues. The CDR3 region is CASSPLPGRYGYTF. The CDR3 nucleotides read TGTGCCAGCAGTCCACTTCCAGGGCGTTATGGCTACACCTTC.

The table lists this clonotype with a few counts. This rearrangement joins TRBV9 to TRBJ2-1; a possible D gene is TRBD1 (5 bases). The CDR3 runs to 15 residues. CDR1 and CDR2 from the germline V gene are SGDLS and YYNGEE. Trimming pared 0 bases from V and 8 bases from J, leaving 15 bases between. The CDR3: CASSVERGETYEQFF. The CDR3 nucleotides are TGTGCCAGCAGCGTAGAAAGGGGCGAAACGTATGAGCAGTTCTTC.

The chain links TRBV29-1 to TRBJ2-7, with 8 nucleotides matching TRBD1. Looked up from germline, CDR1 is SQVTM and CDR2 is ANQGSEA. This CDR3 has 15 amino acids. The junction had 12 bases not matched to a gene; V was cut back by 5 bases and J by 3 bases. The CDR3: CSVYGAGQENYEQYF. The CDR3 DNA reads TGCAGCGTTTACGGGGCGGGACAGGAGAACTACGAGCAGTACTTC.

This clonotype came up a few times. CDR3 amino acids: CASSTLAGGGTQYF. Here the CDR3 DNA reads TGTGCCAGCAGTACCCTAGCGGGAGGGGGTACGCAGTATTTT. J is TRBJ2-3 and V is TRBV27; 12 bases are shared with TRBD2. The CDR3 length is 14 residues. V was pared by 5 bases and J by 8 bases, with 5 bases of the junction left unmatched. Germline CDR1 is MNHEY and CDR2 is SMNVEV (reference sequence).

This chain connects TRBV4-2 to TRBJ2-7; tentatively, D is TRBD1 or TRBD2 (5 bases each). Trimming shortened V by 0 bases and J by 3 bases, and 12 bases separated the two germline ends. Per the germline V gene, CDR1 is LGHNA and CDR2 is YNFKEQ. The CDR3 loop spans 15 amino acids. The CDR3 region is CASSQEARAGYEQYF. The CDR3, as DNA: TGTGCCAGCAGCCAAGAGGCCAGGGCGGGCTACGAGCAGTACTTC.

This clonotype was detected a few times. The CDR3 here is CSARDASGRFSYNEQFF. The CDR3 coding sequence is TGCAGTGCTAGAGACGCTAGCGGGAGGTTCTCCTACAATGAGCAGTTCTTC. The rearrangement links TRBV20-1 to TRBJ2-1, with TRBD2 identical over 11 bases. CDR1 DFQATT and CDR2 SNEGSKA come from the germline V gene (reference sequence). This CDR3 region has 17 residues. The V gene end was trimmed by 0 bases and the J gene end by 0 bases; junction bases not matched to a gene: 4.

The rearrangement uses TRBV28 and TRBJ2-4; a weak D match, TRBD2 (6 bases). This CDR3 spans 13 amino acids. Germline loops: CDR1 MDHEN, CDR2 SYDVKM. V lost 6 bases to trimming and J lost 8 bases, with 14 bases between them. CDR3 DNA sequence: TGTGCCAGCAGCCAGGGAGGTAGGGACATTCAGTACTTC. This sequence encodes CASSQGGRDIQYF.

This clonotype was seen ten or more times. The chain uses TRBV29-1 and TRBJ2-6; no definite D call. Trimming pared 4 bases from V and 0 bases from J, leaving 7 bases between. Looked up from germline, CDR1 is SQVTM and CDR2 is ANQGSEA. The CDR3 loop spans 14 amino acids. DNA of the CDR3: TGCAGCGTTGGGGTTAACTCTGGGGCCAACGTCCTGACTTTC. Translating it yields CSVGVNSGANVLTF.

The chain has TRBV5-1 and TRBJ1-4; D unresolved. From germline, CDR1 is SGHRS and CDR2 YFSETQ. The V end lost 2 bases, the J end lost 6 bases, and 5 bases lay between the germline ends. The CDR3 consists of 12 residues. CDR3 nucleotides: TGCGCCAGCAGCTTAAATTATGAAAAACTGTTTTTT. It is translated as CASSLNYEKLFF.

Many counts were recorded for this clonotype. The chain is built from TRBV25-1 and TRBJ2-7; 9 bases map to TRBD2. This CDR3 region has 15 residues. Per germline, CDR1 MGHDK and CDR2 SYGVNS. Trimming removed 6 bases from V and 3 bases from J; junction bases left unmatched: 9. The CDR3 nucleotides are TGTGCCAGCAGGAAATCCGGGACTAGCCTCTACGAGCAGTACTTC. Translation gives CASRKSGTSLYEQYF.